A selection of T cell receptor beta chains follows, all from one sample in a study of quantifying T cell responses using KT2 cells. MiXCR, applied by TCRdb to the UMI-ligation and nested PCR reads, yields one record per CDR3 protein. The top ten hold approximately 40% of the sample, which has 40,000 to 50,000 distinct CDR3 sequences, 15% to 20% seen once. Sequenced input: PBMCs spiked with cells of the T cell clone KT2. These receptors all stem from a human donor. Both conserved end residues are part of each CDR3. The D gene is left open where the match is weak. Clone size is stated in some rows and not others, as once, few, many or a class when expanded.

clone_size: -
j_call: TRBJ2-4
d_call: -
v_call: TRBV7-3
cdr3_nt: TGTGCCAGCAGCCCCCAGGGGGGGGGGGAAGACATTCAGTACTTC
cdr3_aa: CASSPQGGGEDIQYF

clone_size: -
j_call: TRBJ1-1
d_call: TRBD1
v_call: TRBV2
cdr3_nt: TGTGCCAGCAGCATGACAGGGTTGGCGACAGCTTTCTTT
cdr3_aa: CASSMTGLATAFF

clone_size: few
j_call: TRBJ1-4
d_call: -
v_call: TRBV18
cdr3_nt: TGTGCCAGCTCACCCCAACGCACTAATGAAAAACTGTTTTTT
cdr3_aa: CASSPQRTNEKLFF

clone_size: many
j_call: TRBJ2-1
d_call: TRBD2
v_call: TRBV20-1
cdr3_nt: TGCAGTGCTAGTGTATCCCAGCGGGGGGGCAATGAGCAGTTCTTC
cdr3_aa: CSASVSQRGGNEQFF

clone_size: many
j_call: TRBJ2-3
d_call: TRBD2
v_call: TRBV20-1
cdr3_nt: TGCAGTGCTAGAGAAAGGGCGGGAGCTTCCCCTAGCACAGATACGCAGTATTTT
cdr3_aa: CSARERAGASPSTDTQYF

clone_size: -
j_call: TRBJ2-3
d_call: TRBD2
v_call: TRBV12-3/TRBV12-4
cdr3_nt: TGTGCCAGCAGTACCCCGTTTCAGCGGGAGGGTAGGACAGATACGCAGTATTTT
cdr3_aa: CASSTPFQREGRTDTQYF

clone_size: many
j_call: TRBJ2-5
d_call: TRBD2
v_call: TRBV6-2/TRBV6-3
cdr3_nt: TGTGCCAGCAGCTCACAAGGGCTAGCGGGAGTGGAGACCCAGTACTTC
cdr3_aa: CASSSQGLAGVETQYF

clone_size: -
j_call: TRBJ2-2
d_call: -
v_call: TRBV14
cdr3_nt: TGTGCCAGCAGCCAAGATGGTCTGGGGTCCGGGGAGCTGTTTTTT
cdr3_aa: CASSQDGLGSGELFF

clone_size: -
j_call: TRBJ2-1
d_call: TRBD2
v_call: TRBV20-1
cdr3_nt: TGCAGTGCTACCCCCGGGACTAGTTTTTATGAGCAGTTCTTC
cdr3_aa: CSATPGTSFYEQFF

clone_size: few
j_call: TRBJ2-1
d_call: TRBD1
v_call: TRBV12-3/TRBV12-4
cdr3_nt: TGTGCCAGCAGCGTTTTAGGGACAGGGTCCAGGAGAGGGCAGTTCTTC
cdr3_aa: CASSVLGTGSRRGQFF

clone_size: -
j_call: TRBJ2-1
d_call: -
v_call: TRBV14
cdr3_nt: TGTGCCAGCAGGGCAGACAGTTCTTACTACAATGAGCAGTTCTTC
cdr3_aa: CASRADSSYYNEQFF

clone_size: few
j_call: TRBJ1-1
d_call: -
v_call: TRBV27
cdr3_nt: TGTGCCAGCAGTTTATATGGCGGACTGAACATGAACACTGAAGCTTTCTTT
cdr3_aa: CASSLYGGLNMNTEAFF

clone_size: many
j_call: TRBJ2-3
d_call: -
v_call: TRBV6-5
cdr3_nt: TGTGCCAGCAGGGGCCGGGACTGGGGCACAGATACGCAGTATTTT
cdr3_aa: CASRGRDWGTDTQYF

clone_size: once
j_call: TRBJ2-1
d_call: -
v_call: TRBV6-6
cdr3_nt: TGTGCCAGCAGTCCCTCCGGAGGACTTCAGTTCTTC
cdr3_aa: CASSPSGGLQFF

clone_size: -
j_call: TRBJ1-6
d_call: -
v_call: TRBV7-2
cdr3_nt: TGTGCCAGCAGCTTAGCGGGGTATAATTCACCCCTCCACTTT
cdr3_aa: CASSLAGYNSPLHF

clone_size: many
j_call: TRBJ2-1
d_call: -
v_call: TRBV29-1
cdr3_nt: TGCAGCGTTGAAGATTCCGCAGGGTCCTACAATGAGCAGTTCTTC
cdr3_aa: CSVEDSAGSYNEQFF

clone_size: few
j_call: TRBJ2-3
d_call: TRBD2
v_call: TRBV7-2
cdr3_nt: TGTGCCAGCAGCTCGGGACTAGCGGGAGGGCCGCAGTATTTT
cdr3_aa: CASSSGLAGGPQYF

clone_size: -
j_call: TRBJ2-5
d_call: -
v_call: TRBV7-7
cdr3_nt: TGTGCTAGCAGCTCTAGGTTGGAGGAGGAGACCCAGTACTTC
cdr3_aa: CASSSRLEEETQYF

clone_size: few
j_call: TRBJ2-2
d_call: TRBD2
v_call: TRBV6-2/TRBV6-3
cdr3_nt: TGTGCCAGCAGTTACCTCGGGACTAGCGCCGGGGAGCTGTTTTTT
cdr3_aa: CASSYLGTSAGELFF

clone_size: -
j_call: TRBJ2-2
d_call: -
v_call: TRBV11-2
cdr3_nt: TGTGCCACCTACAGTCGGGGGGAGCTGTTTTTT
cdr3_aa: CATYSRGELFF

clone_size: few
j_call: TRBJ2-3
d_call: TRBD1
v_call: TRBV20-1
cdr3_nt: TGCAGTGCTAGAGATCTAGGGACAGGTCTCACAGATACGCAGTATTTT
cdr3_aa: CSARDLGTGLTDTQYF

clone_size: few
j_call: TRBJ1-4
d_call: -
v_call: TRBV4-1
cdr3_nt: TGCGCCAGCAGCCAAGTTGCGGGGACCCGTAATGAAAAACTGTTTTTT
cdr3_aa: CASSQVAGTRNEKLFF

clone_size: -
j_call: TRBJ2-1
d_call: TRBD2
v_call: TRBV11-3
cdr3_nt: TGTGCCAGCAGCTTAGGCGGGACTACCAAAAATGAGCAGTTCTTC
cdr3_aa: CASSLGGTTKNEQFF

clone_size: few
j_call: TRBJ2-2
d_call: -
v_call: TRBV7-6
cdr3_nt: TGTGCCAGCAGCTTAGCGGGGGGGCGTTTCACCGGGGAGCTGTTTTTT
cdr3_aa: CASSLAGGRFTGELFF

clone_size: many
j_call: TRBJ2-1
d_call: -
v_call: TRBV12-3/TRBV12-4
cdr3_nt: TGTGCCAGCAGTCCGTATCAAGAGCAGTTCTTC
cdr3_aa: CASSPYQEQFF

clone_size: few
j_call: TRBJ2-1
d_call: -
v_call: TRBV7-9
cdr3_nt: TGTGCCAGCAGCTTATCGGCGGGGTACAATGAGCAGTTCTTC
cdr3_aa: CASSLSAGYNEQFF

clone_size: -
j_call: TRBJ2-1
d_call: -
v_call: TRBV7-8
cdr3_nt: TGTGCCAGCAGCCCCCCCTTCCGGGTGGGCAATGAGCAGTTCTTC
cdr3_aa: CASSPPFRVGNEQFF

clone_size: few
j_call: TRBJ2-7
d_call: -
v_call: TRBV6-2/TRBV6-3
cdr3_nt: TGTGCCAGCACCACGCGGGGCCCCTACGAGCAGTACTTC
cdr3_aa: CASTTRGPYEQYF

clone_size: -
j_call: TRBJ1-5
d_call: TRBD1
v_call: TRBV6-5
cdr3_nt: TGTGCCAGCAGAGGACAGGGGGGTGATCAGCCCCAGCATTTT
cdr3_aa: CASRGQGGDQPQHF

clone_size: few
j_call: TRBJ2-3
d_call: TRBD2
v_call: TRBV28
cdr3_nt: TGTGCCAGCAGTTTAATGACTAGCGGGGCAGATACGCAGTATTTT
cdr3_aa: CASSLMTSGADTQYF

clone_size: few
j_call: TRBJ2-7
d_call: -
v_call: TRBV20-1
cdr3_nt: TGCAGTGCTTTGCTTACGGAGGTGCAGTACTTC
cdr3_aa: CSALLTEVQYF

clone_size: few
j_call: TRBJ2-3
d_call: -
v_call: TRBV4-1
cdr3_nt: TGCGCCAGCAGCCCTAACGGGGGACAGCGATCATTCACAGATACGCAGTATTTT
cdr3_aa: CASSPNGGQRSFTDTQYF

clone_size: -
j_call: TRBJ2-7
d_call: -
v_call: TRBV10-3
cdr3_nt: TGTGCCATCGGGACAATTAGCTCCTACGAGCAGTACTTC
cdr3_aa: CAIGTISSYEQYF

clone_size: many
j_call: TRBJ2-3
d_call: TRBD2
v_call: TRBV7-8
cdr3_nt: TGTGCCAGCGGTAGGACTAGGGATACGCAGTATTTT
cdr3_aa: CASGRTRDTQYF

clone_size: -
j_call: TRBJ1-1
d_call: -
v_call: TRBV6-2/TRBV6-3
cdr3_nt: TGTGCCAGCAGGAACCCAAACACTGAAGCTTTCTTT
cdr3_aa: CASRNPNTEAFF

clone_size: -
j_call: TRBJ2-7
d_call: TRBD1
v_call: TRBV4-1
cdr3_nt: TGCGCCAGCAGCCAAGATCCCGTGGGGACAGGGGACGAGCAGTACTTC
cdr3_aa: CASSQDPVGTGDEQYF

clone_size: once
j_call: TRBJ2-7
d_call: TRBD2
v_call: TRBV28
cdr3_nt: TGTGCCAGCAGTTTCCTCCCCGCTAGCGGGTTACCCTACGAGCAGTACTTC
cdr3_aa: CASSFLPASGLPYEQYF

clone_size: -
j_call: TRBJ1-2
d_call: -
v_call: TRBV5-1
cdr3_nt: TGCGCCAGCAGCATGGGGACGAACTATGGCTACACCTTC
cdr3_aa: CASSMGTNYGYTF

clone_size: few
j_call: TRBJ1-6
d_call: -
v_call: TRBV6-1
cdr3_nt: TGTGCCAGCAGACCTGACCAGTCGAATAATTCACCCCTCCACTTT
cdr3_aa: CASRPDQSNNSPLHF

clone_size: few
j_call: TRBJ2-3
d_call: TRBD1
v_call: TRBV5-1
cdr3_nt: TGCGCCAGCAGCTTGTCAGGGGGTGTGGAAGATACGCAGTATTTT
cdr3_aa: CASSLSGGVEDTQYF

clone_size: -
j_call: TRBJ2-5
d_call: TRBD1
v_call: TRBV5-6
cdr3_nt: TGTGCCAGCAGCCATGACAGGGGGCCGCGGCAGACCCAGTACTTC
cdr3_aa: CASSHDRGPRQTQYF